The 29 T cell receptor beta chains below come from one sample, sequenced in a study of cytomegalovirus exposure and HLA in healthy donors (dated by TCRdb to 2016 to 2017). Library generation was performed with the immunoSEQ multiplex PCR assay. TCRdb provides this immuneACCESS table in a form limited to in-frame rearrangements. Some clones are lacking; in checked studies, under half of them reflect an unresolved V gene, and why the rest are absent is not known. The sample contains roughly 80,000 clones, about 94% of them found a single time. The ten biggest clones cover roughly 2% of the sample. Material for sequencing was PBMCs. Source of these receptors: a woman under 30 in good health and CMV-seronegative.

The V and J genes are TRBV6-1 and TRBJ1-3; 9 bases map to TRBD1. The V gene's germline CDR1 is MNHNS and CDR2 SASEGT. Trimming at V came to 6 bases and at J to 4 bases, leaving 7 bases not matched to a gene. The CDR3 contains 15 residues. For the CDR3, the DNA is TGTGCCAGCAGCCACACAGGGGGCGAAGGAAACACCATATATTTT. As protein: CASSHTGGEGNTIYF.

This chain connects TRBV5-1 to TRBJ2-1; TRBD2 agrees at 10 bases. Germline assignment: CDR1 SGHRS and CDR2 YFSETQ. V shed 4 bases and J 5 bases; nucleotides not matched to a gene: 12. This CDR3 region has 17 residues. The CDR3 reads CASSPQGGLAGDNEQFF. CDR3 bases: TGCGCCAGCAGCCCGCAAGGGGGGCTAGCGGGAGACAATGAGCAGTTCTTC.

This clone is a singleton in its sample. The V call is TRBV27, the J call TRBJ1-4; D ambiguous. From germline, CDR1 is MNHEY and CDR2 SMNVEV (reference sequence). V lost 2 bases to trimming and J lost 3 bases, with 7 bases between them. The CDR3 has 14 residues. The CDR3 here is CASSLNSPNEKLFF. The CDR3, as DNA: TGTGCCAGCAGTTTAAACAGTCCTAATGAAAAACTGTTTTTT.

This chain connects TRBV27 to TRBJ1-5; D might be TRBD1 (6 bases). CDR3 length: 15 amino acids. Trimming removed 6 bases at V and 3 bases at J, with 15 bases between. Germline V gives CDR1 MNHEY, CDR2 SMNVEV (reference sequence). The CDR3 bases are TGTGCCAGCAGGCTACTACAGGGCGTCAATCAGCCCCAGCATTTT. Protein sequence: CASRLLQGVNQPQHF.

The chain joins TRBV28 to TRBJ2-6, with a possible D match to TRBD2 (5 bases). This CDR3 is built from 14 residues. V lost 2 bases to trimming and J lost 4 bases, with 6 bases between them. CDR1 is MDHEN and CDR2 is SYDVKM in the germline V gene. In DNA form, the CDR3 reads TGTGCCAGCAGTTTACCGGGAGGGGCCAACGTCCTGACTTTC. It specifies CASSLPGGANVLTF.

This chain links TRBV6-6 with TRBJ1-5; 7 bases map to TRBD1. Germline lookup yields CDR1 MNHNY and CDR2 SVGAGI (reference sequence). The CDR3 has 15 amino acids. Unmatched junction bases numbered 11, after V lost 6 bases and J lost 6 bases. CDR3 sequence (DNA): TGTGCCAGCAGCAAACGAGAGGGGGCGATTCAGCCCCAGCATTTT. Amino acids: CASSKREGAIQPQHF.

DNA for the CDR3: TGTGCCAGCAGACAAGACCTGGAGAAAGAGACCCAGTACTTC. It translates to CASRQDLEKETQYF. The rearrangement uses TRBV5-4 and TRBJ2-5; D not resolved. The CDR3 consists of 14 residues. Between the trimmed V and J ends, which lost 5 bases and 3 bases, there was a span of 14 bases. Germline lookup yields CDR1 SGHNT and CDR2 YYREEE (reference sequence).

The rearrangement joins TRBV7-9 to TRBJ2-7; 9 bases are shared with TRBD1. The germline CDR1 and CDR2 sequences are SEHNR and FQNEAQ (reference sequence). The length of the CDR3 is 16 residues. V shed 2 bases and J 5 bases; nucleotides not matched to a gene: 10. The CDR3 region is CASSLSVGTGFDEQYF. Written as DNA, the CDR3 is TGTGCCAGCAGCTTATCTGTCGGGACAGGGTTCGACGAGCAGTACTTC.

V is TRBV6-5 and J is TRBJ1-1; D unclear. CDR1 is MNHEY, CDR2 SVGAGI, per germline. Deletions cut 3 bases from V and 9 bases from J, with 8 bases between. The CDR3 sequence is 11 residues long. The CDR3: CASSYGHQAFF. The CDR3 region has the DNA TGTGCCAGCAGTTATGGCCACCAAGCTTTCTTT.

This chain uses TRBV18 with TRBJ2-2, with 7 bases aligning to TRBD2. V dropped 2 bases and J dropped 3; count of bases not matched to a gene: 6. Germline CDR1 and CDR2: KGHSH and LQKENI. This CDR3 has 16 amino acids. The CDR3 is CASSPKLAGDTGELFF. The CDR3 DNA follows: TGTGCCAGCTCACCAAAGCTGGCGGGGGACACCGGGGAGCTGTTTTTT.

The J gene is TRBJ2-5, the V gene TRBV7-8; 8 nucleotides agree with TRBD1. Germline V CDR1 and CDR2: SGHVS, FQNEAQ. The V segment lost 8 bases and the J segment 1 base; nucleotides outside the gene matches: 0. The CDR3 totals 12 residues. CDR3 bases: TGTGCCAGCGACAGGGGCCAAGAGACCCAGTACTTC. Residues: CASDRGQETQYF. Complete variable domain (other parts from reference TRBV7-8 and TRBJ2-5): GAGVSQSPRYKVAKRGQDVALRCDPISGHVSLFWYQQALGQGPEFLTYFQNEAQLDKSGLPSDRFFAERPEGSVSTLKIQRTQQEDSAVYLCASDRGQETQYFGPGTRLLVL.

The chain employs TRBV7-9 and TRBJ1-1; D uncertain. Looked up from germline, CDR1 is SEHNR and CDR2 is FQNEAQ (reference sequence). V was trimmed by 3 bases and J by 6 bases, leaving 11 bases between them. This CDR3 comprises 13 residues. The CDR3 DNA follows: TGTGCCAGCAGCTTTGAGGGTCTCTCTGAAGCTTTCTTT. Its translation is CASSFEGLSEAFF.

This chain joins TRBV7-9 and TRBJ2-3; TRBD2 agrees at 13 bases. Per the germline V gene, CDR1 is SEHNR and CDR2 is FQNEAQ (reference sequence). This CDR3 region has 16 residues. Losses at the gene ends were 5 bases for V and 3 bases for J; bases not matched to a gene: 5. The CDR3 spells CASSPRTSGRTDTQYF. The CDR3 nucleotides read TGTGCCAGCAGCCCCCGGACTAGCGGGAGAACAGATACGCAGTATTTT.

V usage is TRBV5-4 and J usage is TRBJ2-7; possibly TRBD2 for D (6 bases). Germline values: CDR1 SGHNT, CDR2 YYREEE (reference sequence). The CDR3 has 15 amino acids. The ends were cut back, 2 bases at V and 7 bases at J, with 19 bases in the middle. The CDR3 is CASSFGGAGPSEQYF. The DNA for the CDR3 is TGTGCCAGCAGCTTTGGAGGGGCTGGCCCGTCAGAGCAGTACTTC.

This sequence joins TRBV11-1 and TRBJ2-3, with D tentatively TRBD1 (6 bases). Trimming took off 5 bases at V and 9 bases at J, with 15 bases between the two ends. The germline V gene encodes CDR1 SGHAT and CDR2 FQDESV (reference sequence). The CDR3 consists of 13 residues. The CDR3 reads CASSLAGAETQYF. The CDR3 DNA reads as TGTGCCAGCAGCCTCGCAGGGGCGGAAACGCAGTATTTT.

A single count supports this clone. For the CDR3, the DNA is TGCGCCAGCAGCTTGGCAATCGGGCAGGGGAACACTGAAGCTTTCTTT. As protein: CASSLAIGQGNTEAFF. The V and J genes are TRBV5-1 and TRBJ1-1; a possible D gene is TRBD1 (5 bases). Germline V gene data show CDR1 as SGHRS and CDR2 as YFSETQ. V lost 0 bases, J lost 1 base, and 13 bases lay in between. The CDR3 runs to 16 residues.

The gene calls are TRBV2 and TRBJ1-5; 7 nucleotides agree with TRBD1. This CDR3 has 13 residues. J gave up 4 bases and V 9 bases, and 6 bases lay outside the gene matches. CDR1 is SNHLY and CDR2 is FYNNEI in the germline V gene. CDR3 in amino acids: CASTGTANQPQHF. The CDR3 DNA reads TGTGCCAGTACCGGGACAGCGAATCAGCCCCAGCATTTT. Supplemented by reference TRBV2 and TRBJ1-5, the full variable domain reads EPEVTQTPSHQVTQMGQEVILRCVPISNHLYFYWYRQILGQKVEFLVSFYNNEISEKSEIFDDQFSVERPDGSNFTLKIRSTKLEDSAMYFCASTGTANQPQHFGDGTRLSIL.

This rearrangement joins TRBV28 to TRBJ2-3; 8 bases agree with TRBD2. Germline assignment: CDR1 MDHEN and CDR2 SYDVKM. This CDR3 spans 16 amino acids. V shed 6 bases and J 2 bases; nucleotides not matched to a gene: 10. The CDR3 reads CASSHFLREDTDTQYF. The DNA of the CDR3 is TGTGCCAGCAGCCATTTTTTGCGGGAGGACACAGATACGCAGTATTTT.

The chain couples TRBV19 to TRBJ2-7; 7 bases agree with TRBD1. This CDR3 comprises 14 residues. V gave up 5 bases and J gave up 2 bases; unmatched junction bases: 6. CDR1 is LNHDA, CDR2 SQIVND, per germline (reference sequence). The CDR3 reads CASSQRQGTYEQYF. CDR3 coding DNA: TGTGCCAGTAGTCAACGACAGGGCACCTACGAGCAGTACTTC.

V usage is TRBV2 and J usage is TRBJ1-4; the match to TRBD1 covers 7 bases. This CDR3 contains 14 residues. V gave up 5 bases and J gave up 3 bases; unmatched junction bases: 3. Germline lookup yields CDR1 SNHLY and CDR2 FYNNEI. The CDR3 is CASSKDRPNEKLFF. In DNA, the CDR3 is TGTGCCAGCAGTAAGGACAGGCCTAATGAAAAACTGTTTTTT.

V usage is TRBV18 and J usage is TRBJ1-1; no reliable D call. Germline V gene sequence: CDR1 KGHSH, CDR2 LQKENI. The V end was cut by 6 bases, the J end by 1 base, with 18 bases between. The CDR3 totals 16 residues. CDR3 coding DNA: TGTGCCAGCTCCCACCGGGATGAAACGTGGAACACTGAAGCTTTCTTT. It translates to CASSHRDETWNTEAFF.

In its sample, this clone was seen a few times. The chain is built from TRBV19 and TRBJ2-1, with D perhaps TRBD2 (6 bases). Looked up from germline, CDR1 is LNHDA and CDR2 is SQIVND (reference sequence). The V end lost 3 bases, the J end lost 4 bases, and 13 bases lay between the germline ends. This CDR3 is 15 amino acids long. The CDR3 DNA is TGTGCCAGTAGTATGGGGCGGGACCTATACAATGAGCAGTTCTTC. Protein sequence: CASSMGRDLYNEQFF. Complete variable domain (other parts from reference TRBV19 and TRBJ2-1): DGGITQSPKYLFRKEGQNVTLSCEQNLNHDAMYWYRQDPGQGLRLIYYSQIVNDFQKGDIAEGYSVSREKKESFPLTVTSAQKNPTAFYLCASSMGRDLYNEQFFGPGTRLTVL.

This chain uses TRBV27 with TRBJ1-1; 9 nucleotides agree with TRBD1. Per the germline V gene, CDR1 is MNHEY and CDR2 is SMNVEV (reference sequence). The CDR3 is 16 amino acids. Trimming took 6 bases from V and 5 from J; bases not matched to a gene: 13. The CDR3 reads CASRGHLGQGRTEAFF. The CDR3 DNA reads as TGTGCCAGCAGGGGTCATCTCGGACAGGGGAGAACTGAAGCTTTCTTT.

The J gene is TRBJ1-2, the V gene TRBV7-2; D gene unclear. Germline-derived CDR1 and CDR2 are SGHTA and FQGNSA. Trimming removed 4 bases at V and 7 bases at J, with 13 bases between. The CDR3 length is 13 residues. CDR3 DNA sequence: TGTGCCAGCAGCTCGCTCCCCCTGAGTGGCTACACCTTC. This translates into CASSSLPLSGYTF.

The chain's CDR3 is CASSEFRPGVDTQYF. The CDR3 nucleotides are TGTGCCAGCAGTGAATTTCGACCCGGGGTAGATACGCAGTATTTT. The J gene is TRBJ2-3, the V gene TRBV2; weak D call: TRBD2 (5 bases). V was trimmed by 2 bases and J by 5 bases, leaving 14 bases between them. Germline-derived CDR1 and CDR2 are SNHLY and FYNNEI. CDR3 length: 15 amino acids.

The rearrangement joins TRBV7-2 to TRBJ2-1; 11 bases agree with TRBD1. Trimming removed 5 bases from V and 13 bases from J; junction bases left unmatched: 7. The length of the CDR3 is 13 residues. CDR1 is SGHTA, CDR2 FQGNSA, per germline. CDR3 region: CASSPQDRGLQFF. In DNA form, the CDR3 reads TGTGCCAGCAGCCCCCAGGACAGGGGGCTCCAGTTCTTC.

This clone was picked up one time. V usage is TRBV4-2 and J usage is TRBJ2-1; 8 positions agree with TRBD2. Looked up from germline, CDR1 is LGHNA and CDR2 is YNFKEQ. Trimming took 0 bases from V and 0 from J; bases not matched to a gene: 4. This CDR3 contains 17 residues. The CDR3 loop reads CASSQDVAGSSYNEQFF. The CDR3 bases are TGTGCCAGCAGCCAAGATGTAGCGGGGAGCTCCTACAATGAGCAGTTCTTC.

The rearrangement uses TRBV11-2 and TRBJ1-3; D is ambiguous. With 11 bases removed from V and 3 bases from J, the gap between germline ends came to 17 bases. CDR3 size: 14 residues. Germline CDR1 and CDR2: SGHAT and FQNNGV. CDR3 sequence: CAVREVLYGNTIYF. CDR3 DNA: TGTGCCGTGCGGGAGGTCCTCTATGGAAACACCATATATTTT. The full variable domain, its missing parts supplied by reference TRBV11-2 and TRBJ1-3, is EAGVAQSPRYKIIEKRQSVAFWCNPISGHATLYWYQQILGQGPKLLIQFQNNGVVDDSQLPKDRFSAERLKGVDSTLKIQPAKLEDSAVYLCAVREVLYGNTIYFGEGSWLTVV.

This chain uses TRBV11-3 with TRBJ2-7, with D possibly matching TRBD2 (5 bases). Germline V gene lookup returns CDR1 SGHNT and CDR2 YENEEA. The CDR3 contains 13 residues. V lost 5 bases and J 4 bases, leaving 12 bases between the germline ends. CDR3 residues: CASSPIGGYEQYF. The CDR3 nucleotides read TGTGCCAGCAGCCCCATCGGAGGATACGAGCAGTACTTC.